The rows below give T cell receptor beta chains drawn from one sample of a study of T cells in Graves' hyperthyroidism and ophthalmopathy. TCRdb itself ran the multiplex PCR reads through MiXCR, one entry per CDR3 protein. Among hundreds of thousands of distinct CDR3 sequences listed, approximately 15% were seen once. The specimen sequenced was blood. The origin of the receptors is a woman aged 25 to 39 with Graves' hyperthyroidism that later progressed to Graves' ophthalmopathy. Both conserved end residues are part of each CDR3. Fields, in order: clone size, V gene, CDR3 length, J gene, D gene, CDR3 protein, CDR3 DNA. A D gene is named only where the DNA matches it firmly. Clone size is stated in some rows and not others, as once, few, many or a class when expanded.

many	TRBV7-2	13	TRBJ2-5	-	CASSSIPWETQYF	TGTGCCAGCAGCTCAATCCCGTGGGAGACCCAGTACTTC
few	TRBV5-1	15	TRBJ1-1	-	CASSLARTENTEAFF	TGCGCCAGCAGCTTGGCACGGACGGAAAACACTGAAGCTTTCTTT
many	TRBV19	16	TRBJ1-4	-	CASSMAPPGVDEKLFF	TGTGCCAGTAGTATGGCACCGCCGGGGGTGGATGAAAAACTGTTTTTT
few	TRBV19	13	TRBJ2-1	-	CASNPSPYNEQFF	TGTGCCAGTAATCCTAGTCCCTACAATGAGCAGTTCTTC
many	TRBV7-2	15	TRBJ1-1	-	CASSPRGLRNTEAFF	TGTGCCAGCAGCCCACGGGGACTTCGGAACACTGAAGCTTTCTTT
many	TRBV6-1	11	TRBJ1-2	-	CASSEVDIPTF	TGTGCCAGCAGTGAAGTCGACATTCCCACCTTC
-	TRBV6-2/TRBV6-3	14	TRBJ2-3	TRBD2	CASSYGLDKDTQYF	TGTGCCAGCAGTTATGGACTAGACAAAGATACGCAGTATTTT
many	TRBV20-1	14	TRBJ2-3	TRBD2	CSATTSAYTDTQYF	TGCAGTGCAACCACTAGCGCCTATACAGATACGCAGTATTTT
few	TRBV27	19	TRBJ2-1	-	CASSLIPGTGGIGWNEQFF	TGTGCCAGCAGTTTAATCCCCGGGACTGGCGGGATCGGCTGGAATGAGCAGTTCTTC
many	TRBV7-2	14	TRBJ1-3	-	CASSSETSAKAIYF	TGTGCCAGCAGCTCCGAGACGTCGGCGAAGGCCATATATTTT
many	TRBV19	15	TRBJ1-2	-	CASSPGQQTNYGYTF	TGTGCCAGTAGCCCAGGACAGCAGACTAACTATGGCTACACCTTC
many	TRBV19	15	TRBJ1-1	-	CASSIPGGGGTEAFF	TGTGCCAGTAGTATCCCGGGGGGCGGGGGCACTGAAGCTTTCTTT
many	TRBV4-2	13	TRBJ1-1	TRBD1	CASSRLQGAEAFF	TGTGCCAGCAGCCGGTTACAGGGGGCTGAAGCTTTCTTT
many	TRBV15	14	TRBJ2-5	-	CATSRDWGFETQYF	TGTGCCACCAGCAGAGATTGGGGTTTTGAGACCCAGTACTTC
many	TRBV28	12	TRBJ2-1	TRBD1	CASSFPTGLQFF	TGTGCCAGCAGTTTTCCGACAGGGTTGCAGTTCTTC
many	TRBV27	13	TRBJ2-7	TRBD1	CASSIGDSYEQYF	TGTGCCAGCAGTATCGGGGACAGCTACGAGCAGTACTTC
many	TRBV2	15	TRBJ2-1	TRBD2	CASTKGTSGKSEQFF	TGTGCCAGCACTAAGGGGACTAGCGGGAAAAGTGAGCAGTTCTTC
few	TRBV18	17	TRBJ2-7	TRBD1	CASSPPGTGGPTYEQYF	TGTGCCAGCTCACCACCCGGGACAGGTGGACCAACGTACGAGCAGTACTTC
many	TRBV28	18	TRBJ2-3	TRBD2	CATTIPGREDRLVDTQYF	TGTGCCACCACCATCCCTGGGCGGGAGGACCGGTTGGTAGATACGCAGTATTTT
few	TRBV6-2/TRBV6-3	15	TRBJ1-5	TRBD1	CASLLRTGLNQPQHF	TGTGCCAGCCTCCTTCGGACAGGTTTGAATCAGCCCCAGCATTTT
many	TRBV12-3/TRBV12-4	13	TRBJ1-5	TRBD1	CATRDSSNQPQHF	TGTGCCACCCGGGACAGTAGCAATCAGCCCCAGCATTTT
many	TRBV7-2	16	TRBJ1-1	-	CASSPRGGGLNTEAFF	TGTGCCAGCAGCCCGCGGGGAGGGGGGTTGAACACTGAAGCTTTCTTT
many	TRBV10-3	14	TRBJ2-3	-	CAISESTPPDTQYF	TGTGCCATCAGTGAGTCGACTCCCCCAGATACGCAGTATTTT